The present TCR beta chain was sequenced within a study of blood T cell repertoires in COVID-19. Looking at the study overall: COVID-19 samples from acute and convalescent phases originated in the United States, Italy and Spain. From T cells, B-cell-depleted T cells, or PBMCs came the material, which was cDNA or gDNA.

This clone was seen once. The authors' processing: Amplifying reference gene primers gave estimates of nucleated cell counts. Profiled with immunoSEQ multiplex PCR; TCRdb holds only in-frame clones, not every one. V and J calls and clone size are copied from that table; D and trimming were computed from the DNA. The data hold fewer than 150,000 clones, with about nine tenths observed a single time. This receptor was taken from a woman older than 75 with acute or convalescent COVID-19. Sample: peripheral blood.

The DNA for the CDR3 is TGTGCCAGCAGTTACAATGGACAGGGCTCCGGGGAGCTGTTTTTT. Translating gives CASSYNGQGSGELFF. The genes are TRBV6-5 and TRBJ2-2; TRBD1 agrees at 8 bases. CDR1 MNHEY and CDR2 SVGAGI come from the germline V gene. V lost 2 bases and J lost 6; bases outside the gene matches: 5. The CDR3 has 15 residues.